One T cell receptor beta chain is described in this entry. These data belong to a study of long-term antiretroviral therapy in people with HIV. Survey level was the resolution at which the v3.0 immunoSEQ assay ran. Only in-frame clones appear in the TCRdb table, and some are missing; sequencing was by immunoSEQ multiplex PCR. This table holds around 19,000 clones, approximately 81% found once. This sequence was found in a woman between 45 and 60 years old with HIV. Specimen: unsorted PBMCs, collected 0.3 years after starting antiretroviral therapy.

CDR3 sequence (DNA): TGTGCCAGCAGTGGGACAGGTAATCAGCCCCAGCATTTT. This translates into CASSGTGNQPQHF. The V call is TRBV2, the J call TRBJ1-5; 7 nucleotides agree with TRBD1. This CDR3 has 13 amino acids. V lost 4 bases and J lost 4; bases outside the gene matches: 1. CDR1 is SNHLY and CDR2 is FYNNEI in the germline V gene.